This entry features one TCR beta chain sequence. Its cognate antigen has yet to be identified. Base qualities are not recorded, but no much larger clone differs from it by a single base. Reading the germline V gene gives CDR1 MNHNS and CDR2 SASEGT. V is shortened by 7 bases, J by 3 bases, and the region joining them spans 19 bases. The CDR3 spans 15 residues, from the cysteine through the phenylalanine. The kept DNA is CDR3 alone, 45 bases in frame from the first base. The data derive from a study of human CD4 T cells and Enterobacteriaceae (dated by TCRdb to the early 2020s). The investigation overall reported the following: Compared with specific clonotypes, broadly cross-reactive clonotypes seemed more expanded ex vivo, with 11 of 19 and about two thirds of the roughly 35 falling in the top 5%. The reactivity of ex vivo clonotypes was inferred solely by matching the nucleotide sequences of those clonotypes to CFSE-low cultures from the same donors.

Deep-level sequencing, with a detection sensitivity of one cell in 200,000, was applied to the ex vivo total memory CD4+ samples. Genomic DNA was extracted from cell pellets with the QIAamp DNA Micro Kit, and its quantity and purity were checked by spectrophotometry. TCR Vbeta CDR3 regions were amplified with the immunoSEQ multiplex PCR assay. Sequencing of amplicons was performed on the Illumina HiSeq platform. Each retrieved sequence was 87 nucleotides long and included the CDR3 region. In the source study's methods: A unique productive TCR Vbeta nucleotide sequence was defined as a clonotype and was quantified by productive template frequency from ImmunoSEQ Analyzer V3.0. Expanded clonotypes were defined by a threshold at the top 5th percentile of each frequency-ranked repertoire. Repertoire overlap was calculated as Chao-Jaccard using the R package fossil and displayed by nonmetric multidimensional scaling using the R package MASS. In TCRdb, the immuneACCESS table is reduced to in-frame sequences with V and J assigned. These tables do not hold every clone; where another copy was compared, an unresolved V gene accounts for under half, and the others remain unexplained. The V and J calls and clone size are taken from that table; D and trimming were inferred from the DNA. This sample holds about 25,000 clones; approximately 78% were observed only once. Around 0.88% of the sample is held by the ten biggest clonotypes.

Memory CD4+ T cells were FACS-sorted on a FACSAria III to over 95% purity as all CD4+ cells other than CD45RA+CCR7+CD95- naive cells. Blood from healthy donors was obtained from blood donation centers in Switzerland. Positive selection with CD4 and CD14 magnetic microbeads was used to enrich total CD4+ T cells and monocytes. CD8+, CD14+, CD16+, CD56+, CD19+ and CD25-bright cells were excluded before sorting. In a couple of blood donors, total memory CD4+ T cells were sequenced directly ex vivo to assess in vivo expansion of bacteria-reactive clonotypes. Peripheral blood mononuclear cells were isolated from donor blood using Ficoll-Paque Plus.

The sequence was collected from a human donor in good health. The V and J segments used are TRBV6-1 and TRBJ2-7; matching of 6 bases hints at TRBD1 as the D gene. Source material: memory CD4+ T cells from blood. This sample's cell subset or site label indicates: total memory CD4 T cells sorted directly ex vivo, unstimulated. The DNA sequence is as follows: TGTGCCAGCAAGGGGACGCAGGGGACCCTCTACGAGCAGTACTTC. Translated, it reads CASKGTQGTLYEQYF.